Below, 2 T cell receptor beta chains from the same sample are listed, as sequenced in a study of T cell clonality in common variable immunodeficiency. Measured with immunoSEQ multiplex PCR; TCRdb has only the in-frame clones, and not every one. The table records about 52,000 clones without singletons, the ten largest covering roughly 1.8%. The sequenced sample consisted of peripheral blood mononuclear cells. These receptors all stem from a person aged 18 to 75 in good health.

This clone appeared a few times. The CDR3 bases that were read are TGCAGCGTTGAGGGGGGAAGCAACTATGGC. Protein product: CSVEGGSNYG. The whole CDR3 reads CSVEGGSNYGYTF. V usage is TRBV29-1 and J usage is TRBJ1-2, with D perhaps TRBD1 (5 bases). The read terminates 3 residues ahead of where the CDR3 ends, so the germline J gene completes it. This CDR3 region has 13 residues. CDR1 is SQVTM and CDR2 is ANQGSEA in the germline V gene. V lost 3 bases to trimming and J lost 2 bases, with 10 bases between them.

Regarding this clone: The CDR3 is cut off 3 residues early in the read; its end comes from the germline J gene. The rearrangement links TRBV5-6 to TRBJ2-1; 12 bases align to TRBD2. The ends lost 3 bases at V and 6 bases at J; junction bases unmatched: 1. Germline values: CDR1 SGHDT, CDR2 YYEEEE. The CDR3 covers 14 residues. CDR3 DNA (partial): TGTGCCAGCAGCTGGACTAGCGGGATCAATGAG. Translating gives CASSWTSGINE. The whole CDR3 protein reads CASSWTSGINEQFF.